This T cell receptor (beta chain) was captured by sequencing in a study of T-cell reconstitution after alpha-beta-depleted transplantation in children. General study points: Among T cells one year after transplant, newly produced cells accounted for most counts and diversity. For some patients, TCRbeta diversity was high at day 60 because of recipient T cells and thymic progenitors that survived. Several hundred expanded graft clones reportedly were the source of alpha-beta T cells about two months after transplant.

Germline-derived CDR1 and CDR2 are SEHNR and FQNEAQ (reference sequence). The length of the CDR3 is 16 residues. The V end lost 5 bases, the J end lost 5 bases, and 21 bases lay between the germline ends. The library targeted TCRbeta and was prepared with unique molecular identifiers. TCRdb called the PCR reads again in MiXCR, with one record for every CDR3 protein. The data show some 6,900 distinct CDR3 sequences, with more than 5% seen just once and 20% to 25% held by the top ten. This clonotype was found many times. As yet, its antigen is unknown. The sample was PBMCs, mostly from graft donor cells, taken 180 days after TCRalphabeta/CD19-depleted stem cell transplant. The TCR sequence derives from a child under two years old who had a stem cell transplant for acute myeloid leukemia, so the T cells may come from the graft donor. The rearrangement joins TRBV7-9 to TRBJ2-5; D gene ambiguous. As DNA, the CDR3 is TGTGCCAGCAGCCTTAAGAGCCGCAGAGAGTTTGAGACCCAGTACTTC. Protein: CASSLKSRREFETQYF.